Presented here are 5 T cell receptor beta chains from one specimen sequenced in a study of monozygotic twins with inflammatory bowel disease. TCRdb re-called the 5' RACE reads; one entry per CDR3 protein, DNA not given. The listing records about 160,000 distinct CDR3 sequences. The sample comprised blood. The origin of the receptors is a human donor with ulcerative colitis or Crohn's disease, or a healthy co-twin of an affected twin (not recorded which).

The CDR3 is CSLRDTAHEQYF. This rearrangement joins TRBV20-1 to TRBJ2-7; as DNA is missing, the TRBD1 call by TCRdb cannot be tested. The germline V gene encodes CDR1 DFQATT and CDR2 SNEGSKA (reference sequence). The CDR3 totals 12 residues.

The chain uses TRBV5-4 and TRBJ1-2; the TRBD1 assignment by TCRdb is unverifiable without DNA. From germline, CDR1 is SGHNT and CDR2 YYREEE (reference sequence). This CDR3 region has 15 residues. CDR3 sequence reads: CASSLGQGGFYGYTF.

The chain employs TRBV20-1 and TRBJ1-1; TCRdb gives TRBD1 as the D gene, but with no DNA this cannot be confirmed. There are 15 residues in the CDR3. Germline CDR1 and CDR2: DFQATT and SNEGSKA (reference sequence). Here the CDR3 reads CSASAWDRGSTEAFF.

The chain has TRBV12-3 or TRBV12-4 and TRBJ1-2; TCRdb gives TRBD1 as the D gene, but with no DNA this cannot be confirmed. The CDR3 loop spans 14 amino acids. The CDR3: CASSSNKDRSGYTF.

The gene calls are TRBV11-2 and TRBJ2-1; TCRdb's assignment of TRBD1 cannot be checked, as there is no DNA. CDR1 and CDR2 from the germline V gene are SGHAT and FQNNGV. The CDR3 spans 16 residues. The CDR3 spells CASSWNVGQGYNEQFF.